This T cell receptor (beta chain) was observed in a study of T cells in Graves' hyperthyroidism and ophthalmopathy. Broader study findings: Peripheral blood also featured most of the thyroid clonotypes expanded above 0.001.

In germline, CDR1 is KGHSH, CDR2 LQKENI. Trimming removed 0 bases from V and 5 bases from J, with 16 bases in between. The CDR3 covers 16 residues. There are a few counts of this clonotype. Antigen specificity is unknown. Researchers amplified the TCR beta CDR3 regions from RNA transcripts. Using the HTBI primer set, a first-round RT-PCR was run on the TCR CDR3. MiXCR was run by TCRdb on the multiplex PCR reads, yielding one entry per CDR3 protein. Among about 720,000 distinct CDR3 sequences listed, 15% to 20% were seen once. The V gene is TRBV18, the J gene TRBJ1-1; D not resolved. This sequence was found in a woman between 50 and 59 years old with Graves' hyperthyroidism that later progressed to Graves' ophthalmopathy. Source material: blood. The CDR3 is CASSPPEGWGRTEAFF. The CDR3 DNA follows: TGTGCCAGCTCACCACCCGAAGGGTGGGGTAGGACTGAAGCTTTCTTT.